The 25 T cell receptor beta chains below all came from one sample that was sequenced in a study of T cell clonotyping in hematopoietic cell transplantation. Sequencing was performed with immunoSEQ multiplex PCR; in TCRdb, only in-frame clones are kept and a portion is missing. The sample shows approximately 3,000 clones, about 90% of them seen only once. The sample in question was PBMCs, obtained at the time of graft-versus-host disease after allogeneic stem cell transplant. These receptors were taken from a male patient between 55 and 70 years old who had an allogeneic stem cell transplant from a related donor, so the T cells may come from the graft donor. Some clones in this sample may be carry-over from other donors' samples.

The gene calls are TRBV4-2 and TRBJ2-3; 7 nucleotides align to TRBD2. CDR3 length: 15 residues. Germline CDR1 reads LGHNA; CDR2 reads YNFKEQ. The junction had 9 bases not matched to a gene; V was cut back by 4 bases and J by 5 bases. The CDR3 nucleotides read TGTGCCAGCAGCCCGGTGGGCGGGGGAGGAGATACGCAGTATTTT. It specifies CASSPVGGGGDTQYF.

The V call is TRBV9, the J call TRBJ1-2, with 8 positions matching TRBD1. The length of the CDR3 is 16 residues. The junction had 11 bases not matched to a gene; V was cut back by 3 bases and J by 4 bases. From germline, CDR1 is SGDLS and CDR2 YYNGEE. The CDR3 DNA reads as TGTGCCAGCAGCGCAGAGCCCTTAACAGGGGGCTATGGCTACACCTTC. This codes for CASSAEPLTGGYGYTF.

A single count supports this clone. The chain recombines TRBV6-5 with TRBJ2-7; D gene uncertain. The ends were cut back, 6 bases at V and 7 bases at J, with 19 bases in the middle. CDR3 length: 14 amino acids. Germline lookup yields CDR1 MNHEY and CDR2 SVGAGI. Written as DNA, the CDR3 is TGTGCCAGCAGGGACCCCCTTTTAGAAGAGGAGCAGTACTTC. It translates to CASRDPLLEEEQYF.

CDR3 region: CASMKLAGGLTGDTQYF. The CDR3 DNA reads as TGCGCCAGCATGAAGCTAGCGGGGGGGCTGACGGGAGATACGCAGTATTTT. The rearrangement links TRBV5-1 to TRBJ2-3, with 12 bases matching TRBD2. From germline, CDR1 is SGHRS and CDR2 YFSETQ. V gave up 6 bases and J gave up 5 bases; unmatched junction bases: 13. CDR3 length: 17 amino acids.

The gene calls are TRBV28 and TRBJ2-7; D is perhaps TRBD2 (6 bases). V was pared by 7 bases and J by 2 bases, with 12 bases between. Germline V gives CDR1 MDHEN, CDR2 SYDVKM. The CDR3 is 13 residues long. CDR3 nucleotides: TGTGCCAGCAAATTAGCGGCGACCTACGAGCAGTACTTC. It translates to CASKLAATYEQYF.

The rearrangement uses TRBV27 and TRBJ2-7; D call uncertain. CDR1 and CDR2 (germline): MNHEY, SMNVEV (reference sequence). CDR3 size: 14 residues. The germline V and J ends were trimmed by 2 bases and 0 bases, with 8 bases remaining between them. CDR3 in amino acids: CASSLAADSYEQYF. The CDR3 DNA reads as TGTGCCAGCAGTTTAGCGGCGGACTCCTACGAGCAGTACTTC.

The V and J genes are TRBV9 and TRBJ2-1; D unresolved. Per germline, CDR1 SGDLS and CDR2 YYNGEE. V was clipped by 7 bases and J by 13 bases, with 6 bases between them. The CDR3 is 8 amino acids. This CDR3 reads CASPRQFF. The CDR3 nucleotides read TGTGCCAGCCCCCGTCAGTTCTTC.

The rearrangement joins TRBV28 to TRBJ1-2, with D hard to call. The V end was cut by 10 bases, the J end by 7 bases, with 10 bases between. Germline V lookup: CDR1 MDHEN, CDR2 SYDVKM. The length of the CDR3 is 10 residues. The CDR3 nucleotides are TGTGCCATCTGGGCCCGTGGCTACACCTTC. It codes for CAIWARGYTF.

The chain is built from TRBV29-1 and TRBJ2-1; no reliable D call. This CDR3 contains 16 residues. V lost 0 bases and J lost 0, with 12 bases in between. The germline V gene encodes CDR1 SQVTM and CDR2 ANQGSEA. The CDR3 coding sequence is TGCAGCGTTGAAGATCCAGGCTATAGCTCCTACAATGAGCAGTTCTTC. Amino acid sequence: CSVEDPGYSSYNEQFF.

The chain has TRBV30 and TRBJ1-2; 7 nucleotides line up with TRBD1. Looked up from germline, CDR1 is GTSNPN and CDR2 is SVGIG (reference sequence). CDR3 length equals 14 residues. The ends lost 5 bases at V and 2 bases at J; junction bases unmatched: 8. CDR3 in DNA: TGTGCCTGGTTCCGACGGGACAGCAACTATGGCTACACCTTC. It encodes CAWFRRDSNYGYTF.

As DNA, the CDR3 is TGTGCCAGCAGCTTGGGACTGGGGAATGGCTACACCTTC. It encodes CASSLGLGNGYTF. The V gene is TRBV7-8, the J gene TRBJ1-2, with TRBD1 as a possible D gene (5 bases). Germline V gives CDR1 SGHVS, CDR2 FQNEAQ. CDR3 length: 13 amino acids. With 3 bases removed from V and 6 bases from J, the gap between germline ends came to 11 bases.

This chain links TRBV4-3 with TRBJ1-2; no reliable D call. From germline, CDR1 is LGHNA and CDR2 YSLEER. Trimming shortened V by 2 bases and J by 5 bases, and 12 bases separated the two germline ends. The CDR3 is made up of 14 amino acids. The DNA for the CDR3 is TGCGCCAGCAGCCAACTAGGGAGGAGGTATGGCTACACCTTC. This encodes CASSQLGRRYGYTF.

The V and J genes are TRBV2 and TRBJ2-5; a weak D match, TRBD1 (6 bases). Germline V gene lookup returns CDR1 SNHLY and CDR2 FYNNEI. The CDR3 loop spans 14 amino acids. Trimming shortened V by 4 bases and J by 12 bases, and 21 bases separated the two germline ends. The CDR3 region has the DNA TGTGCCAGCAGTGCCAGTCTTCTGGACAGCAATAAGTACTTC. It codes for CASSASLLDSNKYF.

This sequence joins TRBV7-9 and TRBJ1-2, with D hard to call. V was trimmed by 3 bases and J by 0 bases, leaving 5 bases between them. CDR1 and CDR2 from the germline V gene are SEHNR and FQNEAQ (reference sequence). The CDR3 runs 13 residues. The CDR3 here is CASSFMANYGYTF. The CDR3 region has the DNA TGTGCCAGCAGCTTCATGGCTAACTATGGCTACACCTTC.

This chain links TRBV7-2 with TRBJ1-2; D unresolved. V was trimmed by 1 base and J by 6 bases, leaving 15 bases between them. The CDR3 consists of 15 residues. CDR1 is SGHTA and CDR2 is FQGNSA in the germline V gene. Here the CDR3 reads CASSLEGRVTHGYTF. CDR3 coding DNA: TGTGCCAGCAGCTTAGAGGGCAGAGTAACCCATGGCTACACCTTC. The full variable domain, in which reference TRBV7-2 and TRBJ1-2 provide the parts outside the CDR3, is GAGVSQSPSNKVTEKGKDVELRCDPISGHTALYWYRQSLGQGLEFLIYFQGNSAPDKSGLPSDRFSAERTGGSVSTLTIQRTQQEDSAVYLCASSLEGRVTHGYTFGSGTRLTVV.

This chain connects TRBV19 to TRBJ1-2; D gene unclear. Trimming took off 0 bases at V and 4 bases at J, with 12 bases between the two ends. Germline V gives CDR1 LNHDA, CDR2 SQIVND (reference sequence). The CDR3 is 15 residues long. The CDR3 here is CASSIDWPGIYGYTF. CDR3 sequence (DNA): TGTGCCAGTAGTATAGATTGGCCGGGGATCTATGGCTACACCTTC.

This clone was recorded only once. This chain uses TRBV19 with TRBJ1-5; D is possibly TRBD1 (6 bases). This CDR3 has 15 residues. From germline, CDR1 is LNHDA and CDR2 SQIVND (reference sequence). V shed 2 bases and J shed 3 bases, with 11 bases lying between them. The CDR3 is CASSIHLGANQPQHF. The CDR3, as DNA: TGTGCCAGTAGTATACATTTGGGGGCCAATCAGCCCCAGCATTTT.

The chain couples TRBV19 to TRBJ1-2; TRBD1 is a possible D gene (5 bases). This CDR3 is built from 16 residues. The germline V and J ends were trimmed by 6 bases and 3 bases, with 20 bases remaining between them. Looked up from germline, CDR1 is LNHDA and CDR2 is SQIVND (reference sequence). The CDR3 here is CASSPSGWGLDYGYTF. DNA of the CDR3: TGTGCCAGTAGCCCCTCCGGGTGGGGGTTAGACTATGGCTACACCTTC.

The V gene is TRBV7-8, the J gene TRBJ1-1; 7 bases are a match to TRBD1. V was clipped by 5 bases and J by 3 bases; unmatched bases: 9. Germline CDR1 reads SGHVS; CDR2 reads FQNEAQ. This CDR3 is 15 amino acids long. In DNA form, the CDR3 reads TGTGCCAGCAGCCCCTGGACAGGAGGGGACACTGAAGCTTTCTTT. Translated, it gives CASSPWTGGDTEAFF.

V and J are TRBV13 and TRBJ2-7; maybe TRBD1 (6 bases). The CDR3 extends over 13 amino acids. From germline, CDR1 is PRHDT and CDR2 FYEKMQ (reference sequence). The ends were cut back, 6 bases at V and 3 bases at J, with 12 bases in the middle. This CDR3 reads CASRRAGDYEQYF. The CDR3 region has the DNA TGTGCCAGCAGGCGGGCAGGGGACTACGAGCAGTACTTC.

This chain uses TRBV5-1 with TRBJ2-1; 10 positions agree with TRBD2. Trimming cost V 0 bases and J 9 bases; bases outside gene matches: 6. The CDR3 consists of 15 residues. Looked up from germline, CDR1 is SGHRS and CDR2 is YFSETQ. CDR3 in amino acids: CASSLGSGGKGEQFF. As DNA, the CDR3 is TGCGCCAGCAGCTTGGGTAGCGGGGGGAAGGGTGAGCAGTTCTTC.

The V and J genes are TRBV28 and TRBJ2-3; D not certain. Per the germline V gene, CDR1 is MDHEN and CDR2 is SYDVKM. The CDR3 sequence is 14 residues long. Trimming stripped 3 bases from V and 0 bases from J, with 7 bases between. CDR3 residues: CASSFGQSTDTQYF. For the CDR3, the DNA is TGTGCCAGCAGTTTCGGGCAGAGCACAGATACGCAGTATTTT.

This clone came up a few times. The chain couples TRBV5-4 to TRBJ1-2; D unclear. Per germline, CDR1 SGHNT and CDR2 YYREEE (reference sequence). The V gene lost 4 bases and the J gene lost 4 bases, with 11 bases spanning the gap. The length of the CDR3 is 13 residues. CDR3 sequence reads: CASSPELGYGYTF. In DNA, the CDR3 is TGTGCCAGCAGCCCCGAACTTGGCTATGGCTACACCTTC.

The chain combines TRBV5-5 with TRBJ2-3; 9 positions agree with TRBD2. Germline values: CDR1 SGHKS, CDR2 YYEKEE (reference sequence). The CDR3 is 14 amino acids. V was clipped by 0 bases and J by 7 bases; unmatched bases: 3. CDR3 nucleotides: TGTGCCAGCAGCTTGGGTCTAGCGGGGAATACGCAGTATTTT. This encodes CASSLGLAGNTQYF.

V is TRBV7-2 and J is TRBJ1-2; 8 bases agree with TRBD1. CDR3 length: 14 amino acids. In germline, CDR1 is SGHTA, CDR2 FQGNSA. The trim removed 1 base at V and 8 bases at J, leaving 6 bases unmatched. The DNA for the CDR3 is TGTGCCAGCAGCTTAGTATCAGGGGGCGGGGGCTACACCTTC. This translates into CASSLVSGGGGYTF. The variable domain in full, completed from reference TRBV7-2 and TRBJ1-2, reads GAGVSQSPSNKVTEKGKDVELRCDPISGHTALYWYRQSLGQGLEFLIYFQGNSAPDKSGLPSDRFSAERTGGSVSTLTIQRTQQEDSAVYLCASSLVSGGGGYTFGSGTRLTVV.